Presented here are 28 T cell receptor beta chains from one specimen sequenced in a study of cytotoxic CD8 clonotypes in ibrutinib-treated CLL. Some clones are missing from TCRdb's copy, which holds only in-frame ones; the method was immunoSEQ multiplex PCR. Altogether 50,000 or so clones are present, around three fifths being singletons, with the ten largest covering less than 30%. Sample: PBMCs, taken after 24 months of ibrutinib treatment. Source of these receptors: a human donor with chronic lymphocytic leukemia.

The gene calls are TRBV5-4 and TRBJ2-7, with D perhaps matching TRBD2 (7 bases). This CDR3 region has 13 residues. Germline V CDR1 and CDR2: SGHNT, YYREEE (reference sequence). V was pared by 4 bases and J by 5 bases, with 13 bases between. The CDR3 protein is CASSPGGVDEQYF. As DNA, the CDR3 is TGTGCCAGCAGCCCGGGGGGCGTTGACGAGCAGTACTTC.

The gene calls are TRBV4-1 and TRBJ1-1; 7 bases are a match to TRBD1. Germline V gene sequence: CDR1 MGHRA, CDR2 YSYEKL. The V and J ends lost 0 bases and 7 bases, in that order; junction bases with no gene match: 8. CDR3 length equals 15 residues. DNA for the CDR3: TGCGCCAGCAGCCAAGATGTGGGGGACAGAGGTGAAGCTTTCTTT. The encoded protein is CASSQDVGDRGEAFF.

The chain employs TRBV2 and TRBJ2-7; 8 bases fit TRBD1. This CDR3 region has 15 residues. In germline, CDR1 is SNHLY, CDR2 FYNNEI. With V trimmed by 4 bases and J by 4 bases, 9 bases remained unmatched. The CDR3 reads CASSAPDRGTYEQYF. The CDR3 nucleotides read TGTGCCAGCAGTGCCCCCGACAGGGGAACGTACGAGCAGTACTTC.

J is TRBJ2-1 and V is TRBV5-1; no reliable D call. The CDR3 has 15 residues. Trimming removed 4 bases from V and 5 bases from J, with 16 bases in between. Germline V gene sequence: CDR1 SGHRS, CDR2 YFSETQ. The CDR3 loop is CASSPGTGPHNEQFF. The CDR3 DNA reads as TGCGCCAGCAGCCCCGGAACCGGGCCCCACAATGAGCAGTTCTTC.

Here the CDR3 reads CASSEAIRVPYF. For the CDR3, the DNA is TGTGCCAGCAGTGAAGCGATCCGAGTCCCCTACTTC. The chain is built from TRBV2 and TRBJ2-7, with no clear D. Germline V CDR1 and CDR2: SNHLY, FYNNEI. V lost 0 bases and J lost 13, with 13 bases in between. This CDR3 has 12 amino acids.

This clone was observed many times. V is TRBV2 and J is TRBJ2-2, with TRBD1 as a possible D gene (5 bases). V was shortened by 7 bases and J by 1 base, with 10 bases between the two germline ends. The V gene's germline CDR1 is SNHLY and CDR2 FYNNEI. The CDR3 is 14 residues long. CDR3 protein: CASKFDRNTGELFF. The CDR3 coding sequence is TGTGCCAGCAAATTCGACAGGAACACCGGGGAGCTGTTTTTT.

This clone was seen a handful of times. J is TRBJ1-3 and V is TRBV9, with 7 nucleotides matching TRBD1. The CDR3 loop spans 16 amino acids. Germline-derived CDR1 and CDR2 are SGDLS and YYNGEE. J gave up 6 bases and V 0 bases, and 9 bases lay outside the gene matches. CDR3 in DNA: TGTGCCAGCAGCGTAGCTACAGGGGCCCACTCAAACACCATATATTTT. Its protein is CASSVATGAHSNTIYF.

The rearrangement joins TRBV12-5 to TRBJ1-2; D is possibly TRBD1 (5 bases). Deletions cut 6 bases from V and 4 bases from J, with 12 bases between. Germline V CDR1 and CDR2: LGHNT, FRNRAP. The CDR3 totals 13 residues. The CDR3 DNA is TGTGCTAGTGGCCCCCAAGGGACCTATGGCTACACCTTC. It is translated as CASGPQGTYGYTF.

The V gene is TRBV11-1, the J gene TRBJ2-7, with no clear D. Germline CDR1 SGHAT, CDR2 FQDESV (reference sequence). Trimming cost V 5 bases and J 2 bases, with 16 bases left between them. The CDR3 has 15 amino acids. Here the CDR3 reads CASSLSGHATYEQYF. The CDR3 nucleotides read TGTGCCAGCAGCCTTTCGGGCCACGCAACCTACGAGCAGTACTTC.

The CDR3 sequence: CASSSSYSNTEAFF. In nucleotides, the CDR3 is TGTGCCAGCAGTTCATCTTATTCCAACACTGAAGCTTTCTTT. This chain connects TRBV6-6 to TRBJ1-1; D not resolved. The V end was cut by 4 bases, the J end by 2 bases, with 11 bases between. This CDR3 has 14 amino acids. Germline V CDR1 and CDR2: MNHNY, SVGAGI (reference sequence).

This chain links TRBV5-6 with TRBJ2-1; D possibly matches TRBD1 or TRBD2 (5 bases each). Germline V gene data show CDR1 as SGHDT and CDR2 as YYEEEE. The V end lost 0 bases, the J end lost 6 bases, and 7 bases lay between the germline ends. This CDR3 spans 13 amino acids. The CDR3, as DNA: TGTGCCAGCAGCTTGGGGGACCTCAATGAGCAGTTCTTC. It is translated as CASSLGDLNEQFF.

The rearrangement uses TRBV6-1 and TRBJ1-4; no reliable D call. Trimming took off 0 bases at V and 12 bases at J, with 8 bases between the two ends. This CDR3 has 12 amino acids. Germline CDR1 reads MNHNS; CDR2 reads SASEGT. The CDR3 sequence is CASSEALDQLFF. CDR3 DNA: TGTGCCAGCAGTGAAGCTCTAGACCAACTGTTTTTT.

The V and J genes are TRBV30 and TRBJ1-2; D might be TRBD1 (5 bases). Germline CDR1 and CDR2: GTSNPN and SVGIG (reference sequence). The CDR3 consists of 13 residues. The V end lost 6 bases, the J end lost 4 bases, and 15 bases lay between the germline ends. The DNA of the CDR3 is TGTGCCTGTCGGGGCGGAGGGGCCTATGGCTACACCTTC. Encoded protein: CACRGGGAYGYTF. The variable domain in full, with the rest retrieved from reference TRBV30 and TRBJ1-2, is SQTIHQWPATLVQPVGSPLSLECTVEGTSNPNLYWYRQAAGRGLQLLFYSVGIGQISSEVPQNLSASRPQDRQFILSSKKLLLSDSGFYLCACRGGGAYGYTFGSGTRLTVV.

This clone is labeled medium-sized. This chain links TRBV7-9 with TRBJ2-7, with D hard to call. V was shortened by 5 bases and J by 7 bases, with 12 bases between the two germline ends. CDR3 length equals 12 residues. Germline values: CDR1 SEHNR, CDR2 FQNEAQ (reference sequence). This CDR3 is CASSPAVEEQYF. In nucleotides, the CDR3 is TGTGCCAGCAGCCCGGCGGTGGAAGAGCAGTACTTC.

The chain recombines TRBV7-9 with TRBJ1-1; a weak D match, TRBD1 (6 bases). The length of the CDR3 is 15 residues. Germline values: CDR1 SEHNR, CDR2 FQNEAQ (reference sequence). Trimming left V 1 base short and J 3 bases short, with 12 bases between. CDR3 residues: CASSLGIGGDTEAFF. The DNA of the CDR3 is TGTGCCAGCAGCTTAGGAATAGGGGGGGACACTGAAGCTTTCTTT.

V and J are TRBV20-1 and TRBJ1-1; unclear D gene. The CDR3 is made up of 11 amino acids. V was trimmed by 8 bases and J by 10 bases, leaving 17 bases between them. Looked up from germline, CDR1 is DFQATT and CDR2 is SNEGSKA (reference sequence). In DNA form, the CDR3 reads TGCAGTACCAAACCGACATACCGAGCTTTCTTT. Translating it yields CSTKPTYRAFF.

This chain joins TRBV2 and TRBJ2-3; either TRBD1 or TRBD2 may supply D (5 bases each). The CDR3 covers 11 residues. Germline assignment: CDR1 SNHLY and CDR2 FYNNEI. Trimming pared 3 bases from V and 9 bases from J, leaving 7 bases between. CDR3 residues: CASSDRDTQYF. Here the CDR3 DNA reads TGTGCCAGCAGTGATCGGGACACGCAGTATTTT.

A few counts support this clone. The chain is built from TRBV2 and TRBJ2-5; D is uncertain. Germline V gives CDR1 SNHLY, CDR2 FYNNEI. V lost 0 bases, J lost 3 bases, and 2 bases lay in between. The CDR3 is made up of 12 amino acids. Here the CDR3 reads CASSEAEETQYF. In DNA, the CDR3 is TGTGCCAGCAGTGAAGCGGAAGAGACCCAGTACTTC.

This clone was observed once. At one of its ends the junction is not consistent with the germline gene, which may arise from a read error. The chain employs TRBV11-2 and TRBJ2-2, with D possibly matching TRBD2 (5 bases). The CDR3 sequence is 16 residues long. The germline V gene encodes CDR1 SGHAT and CDR2 FQNNGV. CDR3 region: CASSQLVSGFTRELFF. The CDR3 coding sequence is TGTGCCAGCAGTCAACTAGTTTCGGGATTCACCAGGGAGCTGTTTTTT.

Note on this clone: The same CDR3 arises from other DNA sequences in this sample as well. The rearrangement links TRBV9 to TRBJ2-2; D not certain. Germline CDR1 reads SGDLS; CDR2 reads YYNGEE. Trimming removed 2 bases at V and 0 bases at J, with 5 bases between. There are 14 residues in the CDR3. For the CDR3, the DNA is TGTGCCAGCAGCGTCGCATCGAACACCGGGGAGCTGTTTTTT. Protein: CASSVASNTGELFF.

This clone occurred a few times. This sequence joins TRBV2 and TRBJ2-3; 7 nucleotides align to TRBD2. Trimming cost V 7 bases and J 1 base; bases outside gene matches: 5. CDR1 and CDR2 from the germline V gene are SNHLY and FYNNEI. The CDR3 contains 14 residues. In nucleotides, the CDR3 is TGTGCCAGCAAGGGAGGGGATGGCACAGATACGCAGTATTTT. Its translation is CASKGGDGTDTQYF.

This clone has just one count. The V call is TRBV19, the J call TRBJ1-1; 8 nucleotides match TRBD1. The V and J ends lost 5 bases and 1 base, in that order; junction bases with no gene match: 9. The length of the CDR3 is 16 residues. Germline values: CDR1 LNHDA, CDR2 SQIVND (reference sequence). The CDR3 DNA reads as TGTGCCAGTAGTCCCGGGACAGGAAGAGGGAACACTGAAGCTTTCTTT. This codes for CASSPGTGRGNTEAFF. Full variable domain (rest looked up from reference TRBV19 and TRBJ1-1): DGGITQSPKYLFRKEGQNVTLSCEQNLNHDAMYWYRQDPGQGLRLIYYSQIVNDFQKGDIAEGYSVSREKKESFPLTVTSAQKNPTAFYLCASSPGTGRGNTEAFFGQGTRLTVV.

This clone was seen more than once but under ten times. The chain links TRBV6-6 to TRBJ1-1; D may be TRBD1 (6 bases). V lost 6 bases to trimming and J lost 3 bases, with 17 bases between them. The CDR3 has 15 residues. The germline V gene has CDR1 MNHNY and CDR2 SVGAGI (reference sequence). CDR3 DNA sequence: TGTGCCAGCAGGAGAACAGGGTTTTCGGACACTGAAGCTTTCTTT. It translates to CASRRTGFSDTEAFF.

This clone has only one observation. The chain uses TRBV19 and TRBJ2-7; D possibly corresponds to TRBD1 (5 bases). Germline assignment: CDR1 LNHDA and CDR2 SQIVND (reference sequence). The CDR3 contains 15 residues. The germline V and J ends were trimmed by 8 bases and 3 bases, with 20 bases remaining between them. In nucleotides, the CDR3 is TGTGCCAGTTCTTCAGGGCCCGATGGAATCTACGAGCAGTACTTC. It codes for CASSSGPDGIYEQYF.

The chain combines TRBV5-6 with TRBJ1-6; D remains ambiguous. Germline V gene data show CDR1 as SGHDT and CDR2 as YYEEEE. CDR3 length: 14 amino acids. Trimming shortened V by 0 bases and J by 15 bases, and 16 bases separated the two germline ends. CDR3 protein: CASSLVVGLIGLHF. The CDR3 nucleotides are TGTGCCAGCAGCTTGGTAGTTGGCCTCATAGGCCTCCACTTT.

This chain connects TRBV15 to TRBJ1-5, with D perhaps matching TRBD1 (5 bases). Looked up from germline, CDR1 is LNHNV and CDR2 is YYDKDF (reference sequence). The CDR3 is 14 residues long. Trimming shortened V by 3 bases and J by 1 base, and 7 bases separated the two germline ends. The CDR3 region has the DNA TGTGCCACCAGCAGTAGGGGAAGCAATCAGCCCCAGCATTTT. It encodes CATSSRGSNQPQHF. The full variable domain, rest sourced from reference TRBV15 and TRBJ1-5, is DAMVIQNPRYQVTQFGKPVTLSCSQTLNHNVMYWYQQKSSQAPKLLFHYYDKDFNNEADTPDNFQSRRPNTSFCFLDIRSPGLGDTAMYLCATSSRGSNQPQHFGDGTRLSIL.

The genes are TRBV4-2 and TRBJ1-1; 8 bases agree with TRBD1. Trimming at V came to 0 bases and at J to 10 bases, leaving 10 bases not matched to a gene. The CDR3 is 15 residues long. CDR1 is LGHNA, CDR2 YNFKEQ, per germline. In nucleotides, the CDR3 is TGTGCCAGCAGCCAAGACAGGGGGCGGGATCCTGGAGCTTTCTTT. Protein: CASSQDRGRDPGAFF.

The chain joins TRBV2 to TRBJ1-6, with D possibly TRBD1 on 6 matching bases. Trimming left V 8 bases short and J 0 bases short, with 11 bases between. The V gene's germline CDR1 is SNHLY and CDR2 FYNNEI. The CDR3 consists of 15 residues. The CDR3 loop reads CASRKQGSYNSPLHF. CDR3 coding DNA: TGTGCCAGCCGAAAACAGGGCTCCTATAATTCACCCCTCCACTTT.